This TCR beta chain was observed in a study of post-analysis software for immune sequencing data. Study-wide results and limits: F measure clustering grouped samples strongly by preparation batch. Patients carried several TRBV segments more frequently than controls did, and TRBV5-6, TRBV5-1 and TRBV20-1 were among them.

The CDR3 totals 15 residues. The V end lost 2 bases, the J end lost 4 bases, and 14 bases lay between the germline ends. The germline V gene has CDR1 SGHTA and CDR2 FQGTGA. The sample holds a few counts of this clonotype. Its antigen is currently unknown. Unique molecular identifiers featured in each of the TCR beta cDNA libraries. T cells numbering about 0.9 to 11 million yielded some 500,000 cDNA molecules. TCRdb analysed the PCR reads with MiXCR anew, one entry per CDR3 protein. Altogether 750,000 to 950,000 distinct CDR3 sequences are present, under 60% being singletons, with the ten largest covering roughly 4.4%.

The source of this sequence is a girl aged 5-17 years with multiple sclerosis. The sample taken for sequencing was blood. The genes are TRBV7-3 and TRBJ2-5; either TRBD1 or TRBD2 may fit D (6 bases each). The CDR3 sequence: CASSLGGGSGETQYF. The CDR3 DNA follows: TGTGCCAGCAGCTTAGGAGGGGGTAGCGGAGAGACCCAGTACTTC.